This T cell receptor beta chain was identified in a study of blood T cell repertoires in COVID-19. Study-level information: Italy, Spain and the United States were the sources of the convalescent and acute COVID-19 samples.

The CDR3 is 14 residues long. Trimming at V came to 1 base and at J to 3 bases, leaving 2 bases not matched to a gene. CDR1 and CDR2 from the germline V gene are SGHTA and FQGTGA. The data were produced by immunoSEQ multiplex PCR, yet TCRdb's version contains in-frame clones alone and is incomplete. The top ten clones hold roughly 1.4% of a sample with 440,000 or so clones, roughly 90% of them seen once. The TCR sequence derives from a woman aged 40 to 50 with COVID-19, enrolled during active disease. The sample consisted of peripheral blood. The rearrangement uses TRBV7-3 and TRBJ2-5; 7 nucleotides match TRBD2. DNA for the CDR3: TGTGCCAGCAGCTTAAATGGGGGGGAAGAGACCCAGTACTTC. Protein: CASSLNGGEETQYF.